The clone carrying this TCR beta chain was detected only a few times. Its specificity is unknown. As every portion of the isolated RNA was reverse transcribed, the sequencing read expressed TCRB transcripts. Only in-frame clones appear in the TCRdb table, and some are missing; sequencing was by immunoSEQ multiplex PCR. Of approximately 250,000 clones listed, 13% to 15% are singletons. This sample was taken from a study of beta chain features in type 1 diabetes. Study-level findings and limits: Within patients, naive, central memory and Treg TCRB repertoires seemed more similar than within healthy donors. Resolution of whether HLA type affects TCRB rearrangement was not achieved here.

V was clipped by 5 bases and J by 3 bases, with 10 bases between them. Germline V CDR1 and CDR2: KGHSH, LQKENI. This CDR3 has 13 amino acids. Sequencing used naive CD4+ T cells from blood. The chain employs TRBV18 and TRBJ2-5; maybe TRBD1 (5 bases). This TCR derives from a middle-aged woman in good health. CDR3 bases: TGTGCCAGCTCAATAGGACACAAAGAGACCCAGTACTTC. It is translated as CASSIGHKETQYF.